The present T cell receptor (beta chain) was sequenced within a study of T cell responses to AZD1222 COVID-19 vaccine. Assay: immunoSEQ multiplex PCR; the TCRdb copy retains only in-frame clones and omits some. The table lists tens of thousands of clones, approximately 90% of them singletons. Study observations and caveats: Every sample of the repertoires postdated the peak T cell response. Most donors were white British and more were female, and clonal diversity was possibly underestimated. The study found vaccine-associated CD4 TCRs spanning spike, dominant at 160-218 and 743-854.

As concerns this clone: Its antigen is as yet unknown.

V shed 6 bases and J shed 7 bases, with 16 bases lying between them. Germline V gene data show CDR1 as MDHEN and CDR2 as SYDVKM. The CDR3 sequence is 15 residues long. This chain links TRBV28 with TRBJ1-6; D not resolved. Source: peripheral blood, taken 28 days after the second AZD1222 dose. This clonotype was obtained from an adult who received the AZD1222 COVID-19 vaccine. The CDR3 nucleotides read TGTGCCAGCAGACCATGGACGGTGAGAAATTCACCCCTCCACTTT. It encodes CASRPWTVRNSPLHF.